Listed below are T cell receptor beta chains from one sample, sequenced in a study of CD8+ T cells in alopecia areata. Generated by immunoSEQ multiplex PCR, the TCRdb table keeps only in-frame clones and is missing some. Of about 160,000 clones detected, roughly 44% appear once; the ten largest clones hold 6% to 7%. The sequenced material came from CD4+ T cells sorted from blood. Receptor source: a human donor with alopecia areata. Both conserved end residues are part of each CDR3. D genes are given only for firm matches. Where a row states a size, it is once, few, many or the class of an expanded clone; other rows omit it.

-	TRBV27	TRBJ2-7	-	TGTGCCACCTCCCCATATACAGGAACCCCAAGCTCCTACGAGCAGTACTTC	CATSPYTGTPSSYEQYF
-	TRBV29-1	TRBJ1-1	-	TGCAGCGTTGAGGAGCACTTGAACACTGAAGCTTTCTTT	CSVEEHLNTEAFF
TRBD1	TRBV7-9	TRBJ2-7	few	TGTGCCAGCAGCCCAGGGACAGGGAAGACCTACGAGCAGTACTTC	CASSPGTGKTYEQYF
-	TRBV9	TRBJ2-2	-	TGTGCCAGCAGCCTAGGGTCCGGGGAGCTGTTTTTT	CASSLGSGELFF
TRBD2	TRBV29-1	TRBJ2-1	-	TGCAGCGCGGGGACTAGCGGGATGGTTAATGAGCAGTTCTTC	CSAGTSGMVNEQFF
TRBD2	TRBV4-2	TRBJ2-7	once	TGTGCCAGCAGCCCAGGACTAGCGGTCTACGAGCAGTACTTC	CASSPGLAVYEQYF
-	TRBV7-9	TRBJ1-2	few	TGTGCCAGCAGCTTAGGTCCTTTGGGAGGCTACACCTTC	CASSLGPLGGYTF
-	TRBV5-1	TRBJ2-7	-	TGCGCCAGCCTTTCAGAAGAGAATTCCTACGAGCAGTACTTC	CASLSEENSYEQYF
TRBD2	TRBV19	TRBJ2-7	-	TGTGCCAGTAGTATGCGGGAGTCATACGAGCAGTACTTC	CASSMRESYEQYF
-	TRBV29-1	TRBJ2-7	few	TGCAGCGTTGATGTAGGTCTGGGATACGAGCAGTACTTC	CSVDVGLGYEQYF
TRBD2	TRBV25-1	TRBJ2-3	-	TGTGCCAGCAGTGAGGGACTAGCGGCATTCGCAGATACGCAGTATTTT	CASSEGLAAFADTQYF
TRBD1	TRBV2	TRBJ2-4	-	TGTGCCAGCAGTGAAGCGTATATGGCAGGGGGTTACTTC	CASSEAYMAGGYF
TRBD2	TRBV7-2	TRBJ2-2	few	TGTGCCAGCAGGAACCTGATCTCCATGGGGGGGACCGGGGAGCTGTTTTTT	CASRNLISMGGTGELFF
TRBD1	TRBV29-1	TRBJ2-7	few	TGCAGCGTTGAAGAGGCTGCAGGGGGCAACTACGAGCAGTACTTC	CSVEEAAGGNYEQYF
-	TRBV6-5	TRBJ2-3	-	TGTGCCAGCAGTTACTCAGGAGCAGAGGGTGCAGATACGCAGTATTTT	CASSYSGAEGADTQYF
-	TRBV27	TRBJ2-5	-	TGTGCCAGCAGTTATCGTCAGACCCAGTACTTC	CASSYRQTQYF
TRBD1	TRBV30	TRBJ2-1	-	TGTGCCTGGAGTGTACAGGGGAGTGGTGAGCAGTTCTTC	CAWSVQGSGEQFF
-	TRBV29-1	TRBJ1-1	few	TGCAGCGTCCCAAGGGGGAGCACTGAAGCTTTCTTT	CSVPRGSTEAFF
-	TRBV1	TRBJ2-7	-	TGCACCAGCAGCCAAGACACTAGCGGGTCCTACGAGCAGTACTTC	CTSSQDTSGSYEQYF
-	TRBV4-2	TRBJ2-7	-	TGTGCCAGCAGCCAAGTTTGGGGGGAATCCTACGAGCAGTACTTC	CASSQVWGESYEQYF
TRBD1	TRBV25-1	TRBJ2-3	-	TGTGCCAGCAGTGAATATACAGGGGTCGGAGATACGCAGTATTTT	CASSEYTGVGDTQYF
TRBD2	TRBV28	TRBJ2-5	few	TGTGCCAGCAGTCACTTGGGACTAGCGGATCAAGAGACCCAGTACTTC	CASSHLGLADQETQYF
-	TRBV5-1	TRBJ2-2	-	TGCGCCAGCATTCGCGGGGACTCGAACACCGGGGAGCTGTTTTTT	CASIRGDSNTGELFF
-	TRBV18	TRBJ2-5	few	TGTGCCAGCTCACAACAAGAGACCCAGTACTTC	CASSQQETQYF
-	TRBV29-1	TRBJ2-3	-	TGCAGCGTTGAAGACCAACGCCCCGGGGTTAGGTCAGATACGCAGTATTTT	CSVEDQRPGVRSDTQYF
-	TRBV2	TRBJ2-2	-	TGTGCCAGCACCACTAGGACCGGGGAGCTGTTTTTT	CASTTRTGELFF
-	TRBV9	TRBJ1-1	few	TGTGCCAGCAGCGCCGACAGTAACACTGAAGCTTTCTTT	CASSADSNTEAFF
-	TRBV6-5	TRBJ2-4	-	TGTGCCAGCAGTTCGGAGGACAGAAACATTCAGTACTTC	CASSSEDRNIQYF
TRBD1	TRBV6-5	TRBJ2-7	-	TGTGCCAGCAGTTACACGGGACAGGGGGACTACGAGCAGTACTTC	CASSYTGQGDYEQYF
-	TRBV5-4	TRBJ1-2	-	TGTGCCAGCAGCCTCGGCGCCGGGGCCCAAGGGGGCTACACCTTC	CASSLGAGAQGGYTF
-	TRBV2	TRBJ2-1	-	TGTGCCAGCAGTGAAGTTCTCGGAGGGGGCTACAATGAGCAGTTCTTC	CASSEVLGGGYNEQFF
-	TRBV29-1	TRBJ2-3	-	TGCAGCGTTGATAGGACTTCCACAGATACGCAGTATTTT	CSVDRTSTDTQYF
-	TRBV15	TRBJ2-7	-	TGTGCCACCAGCAGAGATCTAGTGTCTACCTACGAGCAGTACTTC	CATSRDLVSTYEQYF
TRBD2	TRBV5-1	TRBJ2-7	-	TGCGCCAGCAGCTTTACCGTAGCGGGCCGGTACGAGCAGTACTTC	CASSFTVAGRYEQYF
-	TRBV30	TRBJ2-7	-	TGTGCCTGGAGCAGGGTATCGGGATTACTCTCCTACGAGCAGTACTTC	CAWSRVSGLLSYEQYF
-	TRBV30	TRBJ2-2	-	TGTGCCTGGAGTGTATCGGGACACCTAGGAAACGCGAACACCGGGGAGCTGTTTTTT	CAWSVSGHLGNANTGELFF
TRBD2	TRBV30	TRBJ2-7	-	TGTGCCTGGGAGACTAGCGGGAGTATAAAGCAGTACTTC	CAWETSGSIKQYF
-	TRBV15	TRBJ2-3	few	TGTGCCACCAGCAGAGACCAGGTTCCAGATACGCAGTATTTT	CATSRDQVPDTQYF
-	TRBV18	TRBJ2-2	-	TGTGCCAGCTCACGCTCAGATACAGGTTCGAACACCGGGGAGCTGTTTTTT	CASSRSDTGSNTGELFF
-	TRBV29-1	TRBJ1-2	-	TGCAGCGTACTCGGCGGAGTCGGGGGCTACACCTTC	CSVLGGVGGYTF
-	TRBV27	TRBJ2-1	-	TGTGCCAGCAGCCAAAGATGGGGGAAAGGCAATGAGCAGTTCTTC	CASSQRWGKGNEQFF
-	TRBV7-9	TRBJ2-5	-	TGTGCCAGCAGCTTAGTGGGAGAGACCCAGTACTTC	CASSLVGETQYF
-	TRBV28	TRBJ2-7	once	TGTGCCAGCAGTTTAAGGGTCGACTACGAGCAGTACTTC	CASSLRVDYEQYF
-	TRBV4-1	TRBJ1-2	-	TGCGCCAGCAGCCAAGAGATAAAGGTAGTCTACACCTTC	CASSQEIKVVYTF
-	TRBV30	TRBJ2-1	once	TGTGCCTGGAGTGGGGTGAGCTACAATGAGCAGTTCTTC	CAWSGVSYNEQFF
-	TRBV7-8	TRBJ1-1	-	TGTGCCAGCAGCTTAGGAGGGAGCACTGAAGCTTTCTTT	CASSLGGSTEAFF
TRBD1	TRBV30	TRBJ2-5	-	TGTGCCTGGAGCACAGGGGGTCCAGAGACCCAGTACTTC	CAWSTGGPETQYF
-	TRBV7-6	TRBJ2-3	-	TGTGCCAGCAGCTTAATGGCAGGGAATGGAGATACGCAGTATTTT	CASSLMAGNGDTQYF
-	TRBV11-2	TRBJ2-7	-	TGTGCCAGCACCCCAAAGGCCCGTACGGGGCAGTACTTC	CASTPKARTGQYF
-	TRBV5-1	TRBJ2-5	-	TGCGCCAGCAGCTTGGGTGGGAGAGCCCAAGAGACCCAGTACTTC	CASSLGGRAQETQYF
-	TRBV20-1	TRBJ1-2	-	TGCAGTGCTAGGACCTCAGATGGCTACACCTTC	CSARTSDGYTF
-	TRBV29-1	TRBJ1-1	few	TGCAGCGTTACTCCGCGGTTTGAAGCTTTCTTT	CSVTPRFEAFF
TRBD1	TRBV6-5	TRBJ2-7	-	TGTGCCAGCAGTTACTCGGGGCAGGGGGCGTACGAGCAGTACTTC	CASSYSGQGAYEQYF
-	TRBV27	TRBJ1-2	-	TGTGCCAGCAGTCCCCACAGGGATGGCTATGGCTACACCTTC	CASSPHRDGYGYTF
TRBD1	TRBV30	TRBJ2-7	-	TGTGCCTGTCAGCCCCGGGACAGGGTCTACGAGCAGTACTTC	CACQPRDRVYEQYF